This T cell receptor beta chain was profiled in a study of response to subunit inactivated influenza vaccine. Study results and caveats: After each seasonal influenza vaccination, few new T cells are recruited, the authors suggested.

This clonotype has just a few counts. Its antigen is still unknown. TCRdb ran MiXCR on the RT-PCR reads and lists one entry per CDR3 protein. Of fewer than 200,000 distinct CDR3 sequences listed, around 9% were seen once; the top ten hold around 9.9%. Germline V gives CDR1 SGHNT, CDR2 YENEEA. J lost 9 bases, V lost 5 bases, and 13 bases had no gene match. This CDR3 has 15 amino acids. This sequence joins TRBV11-3 and TRBJ2-1, with TRBD2 matching 7 bases. This clonotype was obtained from a man aged 50 to 60 who received an inactivated influenza vaccine. The material sequenced was non-naive T cells sorted from PBMCs, taken on the day of vaccination. This CDR3 reads CASSLDAGRGGEQFF. Here the CDR3 DNA reads TGTGCCAGCAGCCTGGACGCGGGGAGGGGCGGTGAGCAGTTCTTC.